Relative to its sample, the clone carrying this T cell receptor (beta chain) is large. Antigen unknown. This record comes from a study of T cells in localized non-small cell lung cancer. The study, taken as a whole, reports: Median around 60 top-100 tumor clones were shared with paired adjacent lung. In the blood, greater T cell density corresponded to longer overall survival. Uninvolved neighboring lung showed the greatest T cell clonality, exceeding tumor. It remains possible that heterogeneity exists, since only one tumor region was sequenced.

Germline V gene sequence: CDR1 LNHDA, CDR2 SQIVND (reference sequence). The CDR3 consists of 13 residues. Trimming cost V 3 bases and J 3 bases, with 6 bases left between them. The protocol was immunoSEQ multiplex PCR, while the TCRdb copy is restricted to in-frame clones and leaves out a portion. This sample has roughly 5,000 clones; about 32% occur once, and the top ten carry approximately 9.7%. The receptor comes from a woman between 35 and 75 years old with stage II squamous cell lung carcinoma. The rearrangement uses TRBV19 and TRBJ2-1; D is unclear. The sequenced sample was lung tumor tissue, obtained before any cancer treatment. CDR3 coding DNA: TGTGCCAGTAGTATTGCTGTCTACAATGAGCAGTTCTTC. Protein sequence: CASSIAVYNEQFF.